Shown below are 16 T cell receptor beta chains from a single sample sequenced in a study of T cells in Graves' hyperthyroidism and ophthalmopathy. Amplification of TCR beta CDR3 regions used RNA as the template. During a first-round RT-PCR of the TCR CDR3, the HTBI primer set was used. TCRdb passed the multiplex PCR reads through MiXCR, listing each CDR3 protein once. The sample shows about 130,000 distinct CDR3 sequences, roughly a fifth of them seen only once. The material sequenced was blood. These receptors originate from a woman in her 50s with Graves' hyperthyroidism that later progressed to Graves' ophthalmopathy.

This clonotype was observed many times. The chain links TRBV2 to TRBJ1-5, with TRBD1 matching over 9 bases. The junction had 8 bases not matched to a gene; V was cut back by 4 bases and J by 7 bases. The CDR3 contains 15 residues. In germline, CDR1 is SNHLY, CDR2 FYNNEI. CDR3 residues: CASSGGTGLDQPQHF. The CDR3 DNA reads TGTGCCAGCAGTGGAGGGACAGGGCTTGACCAGCCCCAGCATTTT. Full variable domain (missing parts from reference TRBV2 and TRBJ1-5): EPEVTQTPSHQVTQMGQEVILRCVPISNHLYFYWYRQILGQKVEFLVSFYNNEISEKSEIFDDQFSVERPDGSNFTLKIRSTKLEDSAMYFCASSGGTGLDQPQHFGDGTRLSIL.

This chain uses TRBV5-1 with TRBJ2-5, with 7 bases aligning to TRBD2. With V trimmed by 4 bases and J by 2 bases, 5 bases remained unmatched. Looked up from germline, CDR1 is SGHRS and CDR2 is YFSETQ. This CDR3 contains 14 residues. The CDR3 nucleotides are TGCGCCAGCAGCGCGGGGGACGCTCAAGAGACCCAGTACTTC. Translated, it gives CASSAGDAQETQYF.

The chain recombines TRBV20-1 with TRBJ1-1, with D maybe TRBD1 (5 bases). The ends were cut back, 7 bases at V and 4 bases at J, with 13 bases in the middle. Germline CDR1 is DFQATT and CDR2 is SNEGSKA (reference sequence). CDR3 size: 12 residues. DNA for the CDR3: TGCAGTGTCCTTCGACAGTCCACTGAAGCTTTCTTT. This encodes CSVLRQSTEAFF.

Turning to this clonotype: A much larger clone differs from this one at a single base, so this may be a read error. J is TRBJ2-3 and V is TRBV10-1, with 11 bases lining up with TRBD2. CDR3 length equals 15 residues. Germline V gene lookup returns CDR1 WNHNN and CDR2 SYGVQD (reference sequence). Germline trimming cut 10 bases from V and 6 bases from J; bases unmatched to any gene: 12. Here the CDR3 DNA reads TGCGCCAACTCGACGACTAGCGGGGCGCGTGATACGCAGTATTTT. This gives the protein CANSTTSGARDTQYF.

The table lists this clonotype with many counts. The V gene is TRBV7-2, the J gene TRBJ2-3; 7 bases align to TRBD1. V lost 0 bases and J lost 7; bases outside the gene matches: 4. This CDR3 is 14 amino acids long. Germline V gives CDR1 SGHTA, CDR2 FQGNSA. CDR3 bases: TGTGCCAGCAGCTTAGCGCGACAGGGCCATACGCAGTATTTT. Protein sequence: CASSLARQGHTQYF.

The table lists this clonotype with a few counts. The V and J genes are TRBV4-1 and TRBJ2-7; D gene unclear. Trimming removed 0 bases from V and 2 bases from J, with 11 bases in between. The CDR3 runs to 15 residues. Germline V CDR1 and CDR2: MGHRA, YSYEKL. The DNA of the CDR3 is TGCGCCAGCAGCCAAGACGACGGTCTTACCTACGAGCAGTACTTC. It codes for CASSQDDGLTYEQYF.

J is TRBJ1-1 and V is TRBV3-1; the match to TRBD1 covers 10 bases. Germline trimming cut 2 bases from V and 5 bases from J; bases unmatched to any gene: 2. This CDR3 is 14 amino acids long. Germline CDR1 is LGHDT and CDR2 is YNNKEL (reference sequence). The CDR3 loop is CASSQPGQGTEAFF. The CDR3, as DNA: TGTGCCAGCAGCCAACCGGGACAGGGGACTGAAGCTTTCTTT.

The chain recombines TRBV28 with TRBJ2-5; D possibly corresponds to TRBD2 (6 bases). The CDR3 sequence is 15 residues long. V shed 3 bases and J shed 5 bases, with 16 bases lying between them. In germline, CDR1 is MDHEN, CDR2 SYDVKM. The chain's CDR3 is CASSFVGGWDETQYF. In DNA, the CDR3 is TGTGCCAGCAGTTTCGTCGGAGGGTGGGACGAGACCCAGTACTTC. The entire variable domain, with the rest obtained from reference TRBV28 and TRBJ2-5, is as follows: DVKVTQSSRYLVKRTGEKVFLECVQDMDHENMFWYRQDPGLGLRLIYFSYDVKMKEKGDIPEGYSVSREKKERFSLILESASTNQTSMYLCASSFVGGWDETQYFGPGTRLLVL.

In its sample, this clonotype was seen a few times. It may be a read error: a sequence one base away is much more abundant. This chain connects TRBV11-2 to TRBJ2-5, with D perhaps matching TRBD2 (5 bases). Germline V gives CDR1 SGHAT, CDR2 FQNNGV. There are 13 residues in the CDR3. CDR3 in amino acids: CAGSLTSGETQYF. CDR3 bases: TGTGCCGGCAGCTTAACCAGCGGCGAGACCCAGTACTTC.

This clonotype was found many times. CDR3 nucleotide sequence: TGTGCCAGCAGTTCCACGACTAGCGGGAGGGCCGCCAAAAACATTCAGTACTTC. It codes for CASSSTTSGRAAKNIQYF. J is TRBJ2-4 and V is TRBV27, with 14 bases matching TRBD2. Unmatched junction bases numbered 6, after V lost 4 bases and J lost 1 base. This CDR3 has 18 residues. The germline V gene encodes CDR1 MNHEY and CDR2 SMNVEV (reference sequence).

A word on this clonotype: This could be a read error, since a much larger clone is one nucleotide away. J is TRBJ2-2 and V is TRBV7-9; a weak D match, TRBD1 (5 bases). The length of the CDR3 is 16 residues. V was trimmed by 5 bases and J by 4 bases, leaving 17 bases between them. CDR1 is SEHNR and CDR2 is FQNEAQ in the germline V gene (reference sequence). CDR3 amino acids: CASSPKQGFSTGELFF. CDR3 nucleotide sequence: TGTGCCAGCAGCCCGAAGCAGGGCTTCAGCACCGGGGAGCTGTTTTTT.

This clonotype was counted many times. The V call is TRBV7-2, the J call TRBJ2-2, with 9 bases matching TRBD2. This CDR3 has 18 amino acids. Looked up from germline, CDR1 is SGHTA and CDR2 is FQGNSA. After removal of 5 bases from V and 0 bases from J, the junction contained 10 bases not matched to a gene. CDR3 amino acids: CASSLRAGGFSNTGELFF. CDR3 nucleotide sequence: TGTGCCAGCAGCCTAAGGGCGGGGGGGTTTTCGAACACCGGGGAGCTGTTTTTT. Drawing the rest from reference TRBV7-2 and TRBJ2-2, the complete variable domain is GAGVSQSPSNKVTEKGKDVELRCDPISGHTALYWYRQSLGQGLEFLIYFQGNSAPDKSGLPSDRFSAERTGGSVSTLTIQRTQQEDSAVYLCASSLRAGGFSNTGELFFGEGSRLTVL.

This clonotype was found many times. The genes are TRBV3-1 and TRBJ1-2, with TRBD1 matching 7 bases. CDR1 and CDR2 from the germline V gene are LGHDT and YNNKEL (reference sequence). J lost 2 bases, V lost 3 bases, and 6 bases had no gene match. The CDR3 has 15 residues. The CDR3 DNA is TGTGCCAGCAGCCACCGGACAGGAACCAACTATGGCTACACCTTC. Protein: CASSHRTGTNYGYTF.

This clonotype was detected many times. CDR3 DNA sequence: TGTGCCAGCAGAACTCAGGGGCTCAGGTCACCCCTCCACTTT. Protein sequence: CASRTQGLRSPLHF. V usage is TRBV28 and J usage is TRBJ1-6; tentatively, D is TRBD1 (6 bases). V was shortened by 6 bases and J by 10 bases, with 16 bases between the two germline ends. This CDR3 contains 14 residues. Germline lookup yields CDR1 MDHEN and CDR2 SYDVKM.

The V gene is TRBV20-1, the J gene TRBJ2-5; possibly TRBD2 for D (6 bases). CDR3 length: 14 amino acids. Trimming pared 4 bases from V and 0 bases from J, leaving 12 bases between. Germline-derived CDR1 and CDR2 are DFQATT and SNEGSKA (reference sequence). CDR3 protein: CSATERAYQETQYF. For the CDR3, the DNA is TGCAGTGCTACGGAGCGGGCGTACCAAGAGACCCAGTACTTC.

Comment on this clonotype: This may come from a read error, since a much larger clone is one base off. The CDR3 is CASSPGGSLNEQFF. CDR3 bases: TGTGCCAGCAGTCCCGGCGGGAGCCTCAATGAGCAGTTCTTC. The rearrangement links TRBV5-8 to TRBJ2-1; 7 bases fit TRBD2. Germline V gene data show CDR1 as SGHTS and CDR2 as YDEGEE. CDR3 length: 14 amino acids. V shed 5 bases, J shed 6 bases, and the junction held 8 bases outside the gene matches.